Below, 8 T cell receptor beta chains from the same sample are listed, as sequenced in a study of blood T cell repertoires in COVID-19 (dated by TCRdb to about 2020). Library prep was done by the immunoSEQ multiplex PCR assay. The table comes from immuneACCESS by way of TCRdb, which keeps in-frame sequences with V and J called. Part of the clones is missing from these tables; in studies checked, under half for an unresolved V gene and the rest for unknown reasons. The sample table contains about 150,000 clones; only one count was recorded for roughly 71% of them. The top ten clonotypes cover more than 3.5% of the sample. Sequenced sample: peripheral blood. Source of these receptors: a woman older than 75 with acute or convalescent COVID-19.

The gene calls are TRBV30 and TRBJ2-2; D is ambiguous. The CDR3 consists of 13 residues. V was trimmed by 2 bases and J by 7 bases, leaving 11 bases between them. Germline V CDR1 and CDR2: GTSNPN, SVGIG (reference sequence). CDR3 DNA: TGTGCCTGGAGTCCGATTTCGGGCGGGGAGCTGTTTTTT. Translated, it gives CAWSPISGGELFF. The variable domain in full, completed from reference TRBV30 and TRBJ2-2, reads SQTIHQWPATLVQPVGSPLSLECTVEGTSNPNLYWYRQAAGRGLQLLFYSVGIGQISSEVPQNLSASRPQDRQFILSSKKLLLSDSGFYLCAWSPISGGELFFGEGSRLTVL.

This chain links TRBV7-3 with TRBJ2-2; D not certain. The germline V gene encodes CDR1 SGHTA and CDR2 FQGTGA. CDR3 size: 15 residues. The V end was cut by 2 bases, the J end by 2 bases, with 9 bases between. The DNA of the CDR3 is TGTGCCAGCAGCTTAGTTCCCCAAAACACCGGGGAGCTGTTTTTT. The encoded protein is CASSLVPQNTGELFF.

V gene TRBV5-1 combines with J gene TRBJ2-7, with a weak D call TRBD1 (6 bases). Trimming pared 4 bases from V and 6 bases from J, leaving 11 bases between. The CDR3 runs 12 residues. Per the germline V gene, CDR1 is SGHRS and CDR2 is YFSETQ. CDR3: CASSTTRGEQYF. Here the CDR3 DNA reads TGCGCCAGCAGCACGACCAGGGGCGAGCAGTACTTC. The full variable domain, completed using reference TRBV5-1 and TRBJ2-7, is KAGVTQTPRYLIKTRGQQVTLSCSPISGHRSVSWYQQTPGQGLQFLFEYFSETQRNKGNFPGRFSGRQFSNSRSEMNVSTLELGDSALYLCASSTTRGEQYFGPGTRLTVT.

V usage is TRBV7-3 and J usage is TRBJ2-3; 13 nucleotides line up with TRBD2. Trimming at V came to 4 bases and at J to 2 bases, leaving 9 bases not matched to a gene. Germline lookup yields CDR1 SGHTA and CDR2 FQGTGA. This CDR3 has 18 residues. In nucleotides, the CDR3 is TGTGCCAGCAGCTCGGGACTAGCGGGACCCCATGACACAGATACGCAGTATTTT. Translating it yields CASSSGLAGPHDTDTQYF.

The chain carries TRBV6-6 and TRBJ1-1; 8 bases align to TRBD1. Trimming took 2 bases from V and 6 from J; bases not matched to a gene: 8. The CDR3 is made up of 15 amino acids. Germline assignment: CDR1 MNHNY and CDR2 SVGAGI (reference sequence). CDR3 sequence: CASSYLTGDEAEAFF. Here the CDR3 DNA reads TGTGCCAGCAGTTACCTGACAGGGGACGAGGCTGAAGCTTTCTTT.

The chain employs TRBV7-9 and TRBJ2-1, with TRBD2 matching 16 bases. The CDR3 has 17 amino acids. CDR1 is SEHNR and CDR2 is FQNEAQ in the germline V gene (reference sequence). Trimming cost V 0 bases and J 8 bases; bases outside gene matches: 4. The CDR3 is CASSLAGTSGGADEQFF. As DNA, the CDR3 is TGTGCCAGCAGCTTAGCTGGGACTAGCGGGGGGGCCGATGAGCAGTTCTTC.

This clone appeared a few times. V and J are TRBV19 and TRBJ1-5, with TRBD1 identical over 9 bases. J gave up 7 bases and V 7 bases, and 14 bases lay outside the gene matches. The CDR3 is made up of 16 amino acids. Germline CDR1 reads LNHDA; CDR2 reads SQIVND (reference sequence). The chain's CDR3 is CASTMKQGAAGQPQHF. The DNA for the CDR3 is TGTGCCAGTACCATGAAACAGGGGGCAGCGGGGCAGCCCCAGCATTTT.

This clone was detected only a few times. The rearrangement uses TRBV2 and TRBJ1-1; 7 nucleotides align to TRBD1. The trim removed 6 bases at V and 1 base at J, leaving 8 bases unmatched. This CDR3 is built from 15 residues. Germline CDR1 is SNHLY and CDR2 is FYNNEI. The CDR3 DNA reads as TGTGCCAGCAGCTTAAGTGGACAGGCGAACACTGAAGCTTTCTTT. It yields the protein CASSLSGQANTEAFF.